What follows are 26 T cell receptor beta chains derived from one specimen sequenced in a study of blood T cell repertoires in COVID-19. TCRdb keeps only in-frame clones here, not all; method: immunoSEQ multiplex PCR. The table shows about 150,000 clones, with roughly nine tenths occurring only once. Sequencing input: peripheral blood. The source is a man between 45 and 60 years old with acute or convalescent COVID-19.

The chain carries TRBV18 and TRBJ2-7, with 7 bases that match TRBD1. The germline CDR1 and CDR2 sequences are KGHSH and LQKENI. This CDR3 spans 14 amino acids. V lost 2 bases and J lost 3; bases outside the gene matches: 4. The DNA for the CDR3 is TGTGCCAGCTCACCAAGGACAGGCATCTACGAGCAGTACTTC. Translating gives CASSPRTGIYEQYF.

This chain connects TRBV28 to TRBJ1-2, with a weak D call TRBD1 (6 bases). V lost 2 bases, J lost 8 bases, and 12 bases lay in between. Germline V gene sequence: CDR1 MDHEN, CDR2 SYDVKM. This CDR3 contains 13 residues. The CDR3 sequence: CASSLGRGGGYTF. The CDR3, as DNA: TGTGCCAGCAGTTTAGGCAGGGGTGGCGGCTACACCTTC.

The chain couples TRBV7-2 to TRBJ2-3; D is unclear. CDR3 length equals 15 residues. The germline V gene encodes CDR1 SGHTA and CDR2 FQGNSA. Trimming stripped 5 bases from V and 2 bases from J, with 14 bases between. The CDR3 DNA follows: TGTGCCAGCAGCCCTCTTGCTATTGACACAGATACGCAGTATTTT. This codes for CASSPLAIDTDTQYF.

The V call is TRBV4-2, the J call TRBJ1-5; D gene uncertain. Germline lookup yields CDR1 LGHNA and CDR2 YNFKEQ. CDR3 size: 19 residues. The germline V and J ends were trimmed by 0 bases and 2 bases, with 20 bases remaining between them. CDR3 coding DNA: TGTGCCAGCAGCCAAGAACCGGGAGTACAACGGAGAGGCAATCAGCCCCAGCATTTT. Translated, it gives CASSQEPGVQRRGNQPQHF.

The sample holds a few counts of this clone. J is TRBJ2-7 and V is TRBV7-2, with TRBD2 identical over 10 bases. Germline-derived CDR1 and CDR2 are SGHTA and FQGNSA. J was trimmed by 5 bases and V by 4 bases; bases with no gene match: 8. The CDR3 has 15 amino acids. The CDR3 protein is CASSSSGTSVHEQYF. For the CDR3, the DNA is TGTGCCAGCAGCTCTAGCGGGACTAGCGTCCACGAGCAGTACTTC.

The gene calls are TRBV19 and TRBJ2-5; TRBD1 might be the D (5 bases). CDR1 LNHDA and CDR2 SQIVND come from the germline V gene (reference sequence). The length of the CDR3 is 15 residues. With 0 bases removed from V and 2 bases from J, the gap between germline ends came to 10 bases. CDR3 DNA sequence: TGTGCCAGTAGTATAGATGGGGCGCTGCAAGAGACCCAGTACTTC. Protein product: CASSIDGALQETQYF.

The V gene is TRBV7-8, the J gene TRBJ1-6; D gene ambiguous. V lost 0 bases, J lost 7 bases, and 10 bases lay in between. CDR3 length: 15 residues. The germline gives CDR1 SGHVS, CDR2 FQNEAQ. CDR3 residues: CASSLATLENSPLHF. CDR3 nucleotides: TGTGCCAGCAGCTTAGCCACCTTAGAGAATTCACCCCTCCACTTT.

CDR3 region: CASSLTGGPTGELFF. The DNA for the CDR3 is TGTGCCAGCAGCTTAACGGGAGGGCCCACCGGGGAGCTGTTTTTT. This chain links TRBV11-3 with TRBJ2-2; 8 bases map to TRBD2. This CDR3 is 15 amino acids long. V trimming: 2 bases; J trimming: 4 bases; junction bases outside the gene matches: 3. Germline-derived CDR1 and CDR2 are SGHNT and YENEEA.

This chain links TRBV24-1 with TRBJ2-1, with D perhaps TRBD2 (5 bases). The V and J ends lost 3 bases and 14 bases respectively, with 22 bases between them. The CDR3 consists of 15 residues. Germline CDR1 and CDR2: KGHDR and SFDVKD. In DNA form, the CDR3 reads TGTGCCACCAGTGATCATCTAACTCGAGGGCATACGAAGTTCTTC. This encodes CATSDHLTRGHTKFF.

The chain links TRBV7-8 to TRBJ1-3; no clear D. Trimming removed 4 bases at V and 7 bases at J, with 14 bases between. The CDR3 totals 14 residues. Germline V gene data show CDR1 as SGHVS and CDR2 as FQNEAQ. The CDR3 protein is CASSSTERGNTIYF. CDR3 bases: TGTGCCAGCAGCTCGACCGAGCGCGGTAACACCATATATTTT.

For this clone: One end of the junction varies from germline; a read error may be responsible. In DNA, the CDR3 is TGTGCCAGCAGTTACTCGTCAGGAGGTAATCAAAAACTGTTTTTT. Translated: CASSYSSGGNQKLFF. This chain links TRBV6-5 with TRBJ1-4; unclear D gene. The CDR3 extends over 15 amino acids. Per the germline V gene, CDR1 is MNHEY and CDR2 is SVGAGI.

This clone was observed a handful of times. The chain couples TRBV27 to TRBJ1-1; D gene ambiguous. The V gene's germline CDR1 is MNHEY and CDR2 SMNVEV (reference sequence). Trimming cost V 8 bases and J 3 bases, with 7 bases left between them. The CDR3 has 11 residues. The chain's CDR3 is CASGPDTEAFF. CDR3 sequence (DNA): TGTGCCAGCGGGCCCGACACTGAAGCTTTCTTT.

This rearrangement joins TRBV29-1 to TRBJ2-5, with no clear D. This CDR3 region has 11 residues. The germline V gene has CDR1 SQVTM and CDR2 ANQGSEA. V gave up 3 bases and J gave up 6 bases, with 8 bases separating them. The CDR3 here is CSVDLLKTQYF. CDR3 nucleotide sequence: TGCAGCGTTGATCTGCTAAAGACCCAGTACTTC.

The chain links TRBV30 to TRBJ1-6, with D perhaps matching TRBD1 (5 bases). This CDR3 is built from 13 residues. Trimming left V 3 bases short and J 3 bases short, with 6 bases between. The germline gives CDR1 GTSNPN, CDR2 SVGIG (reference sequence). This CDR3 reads CAWRTDYNSPLHF. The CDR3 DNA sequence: TGTGCCTGGAGGACAGACTATAATTCACCCCTCCACTTT.

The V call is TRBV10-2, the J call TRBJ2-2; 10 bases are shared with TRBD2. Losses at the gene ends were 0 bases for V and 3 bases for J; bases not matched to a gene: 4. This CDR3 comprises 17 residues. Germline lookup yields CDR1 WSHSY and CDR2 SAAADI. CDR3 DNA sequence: TGCGCCAGCAGTGAGTCGCTAGCGGGAGTTGACACCGGGGAGCTGTTTTTT. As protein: CASSESLAGVDTGELFF.

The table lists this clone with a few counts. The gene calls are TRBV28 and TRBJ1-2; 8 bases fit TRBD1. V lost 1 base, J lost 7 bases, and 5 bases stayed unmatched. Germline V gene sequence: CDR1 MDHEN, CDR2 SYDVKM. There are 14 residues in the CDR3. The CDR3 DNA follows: TGTGCCAGCAGTTTATCAGGGGGCGTCGGTGGCTACACCTTC. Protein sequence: CASSLSGGVGGYTF.

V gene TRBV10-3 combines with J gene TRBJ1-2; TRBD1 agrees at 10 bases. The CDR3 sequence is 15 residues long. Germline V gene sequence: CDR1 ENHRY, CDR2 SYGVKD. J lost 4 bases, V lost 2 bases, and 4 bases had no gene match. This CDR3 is CAISEAGQGRYGYTF. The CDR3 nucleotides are TGTGCCATCAGTGAGGCGGGACAGGGGCGCTATGGCTACACCTTC.

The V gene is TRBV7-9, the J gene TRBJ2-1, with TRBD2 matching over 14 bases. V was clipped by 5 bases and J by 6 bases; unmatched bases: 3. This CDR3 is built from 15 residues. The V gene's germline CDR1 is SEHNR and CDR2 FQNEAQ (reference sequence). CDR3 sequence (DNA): TGTGCCAGCAGCAGACTAGCGGGGGGGGCCAATGAGCAGTTCTTC. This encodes CASSRLAGGANEQFF.

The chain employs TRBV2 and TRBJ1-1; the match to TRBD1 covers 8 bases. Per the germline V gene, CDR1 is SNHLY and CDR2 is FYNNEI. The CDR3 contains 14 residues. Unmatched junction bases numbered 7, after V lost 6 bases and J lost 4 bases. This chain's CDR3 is CASRADRGGTEAFF. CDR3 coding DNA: TGTGCCAGCAGGGCAGACAGGGGAGGCACTGAAGCTTTCTTT.

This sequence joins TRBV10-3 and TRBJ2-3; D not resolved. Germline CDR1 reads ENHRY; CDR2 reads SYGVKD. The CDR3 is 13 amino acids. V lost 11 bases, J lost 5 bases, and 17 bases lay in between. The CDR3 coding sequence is TGTGCCTCAAACGTCGCCCCCGGAGATACGCAGTATTTT. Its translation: CASNVAPGDTQYF.

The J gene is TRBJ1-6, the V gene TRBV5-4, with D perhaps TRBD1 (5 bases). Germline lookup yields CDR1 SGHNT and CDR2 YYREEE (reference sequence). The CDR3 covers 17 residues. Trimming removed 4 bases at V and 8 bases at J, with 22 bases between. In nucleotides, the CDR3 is TGTGCCAGCAGCCCGGGCGGCACAGGTGAATGGGATTCACCCCTCCACTTT. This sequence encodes CASSPGGTGEWDSPLHF.

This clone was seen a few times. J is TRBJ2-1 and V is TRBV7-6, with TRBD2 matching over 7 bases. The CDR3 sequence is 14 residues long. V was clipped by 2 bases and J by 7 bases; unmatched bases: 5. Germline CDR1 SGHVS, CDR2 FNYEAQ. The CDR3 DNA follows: TGTGCCAGCAGCTTATCTCCTAGCGGAAATGAGCAGTTCTTC. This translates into CASSLSPSGNEQFF.

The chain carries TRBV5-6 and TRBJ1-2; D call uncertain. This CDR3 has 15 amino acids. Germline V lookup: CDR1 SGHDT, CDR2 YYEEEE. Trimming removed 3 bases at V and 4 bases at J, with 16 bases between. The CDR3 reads CASSSSLILGYGYTF. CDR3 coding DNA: TGTGCCAGCAGCTCAAGCCTGATTCTCGGCTATGGCTACACCTTC.

The CDR3 loop is CASSDRGNTIYF. CDR3 nucleotide sequence: TGTGCCAGCAGTGACAGGGGAAACACCATATATTTT. The chain uses TRBV6-6 and TRBJ1-3; D possibly corresponds to TRBD1 (6 bases). V was clipped by 5 bases and J by 4 bases, with 6 bases between them. Germline V lookup: CDR1 MNHNY, CDR2 SVGAGI (reference sequence). The CDR3 sequence is 12 residues long.

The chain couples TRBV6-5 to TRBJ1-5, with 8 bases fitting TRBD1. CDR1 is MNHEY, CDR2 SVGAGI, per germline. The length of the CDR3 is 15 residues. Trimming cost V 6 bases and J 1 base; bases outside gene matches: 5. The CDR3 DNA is TGTGCCAGCAGAAATGGACAGGGAAGCAATCAGCCCCAGCATTTT. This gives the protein CASRNGQGSNQPQHF.

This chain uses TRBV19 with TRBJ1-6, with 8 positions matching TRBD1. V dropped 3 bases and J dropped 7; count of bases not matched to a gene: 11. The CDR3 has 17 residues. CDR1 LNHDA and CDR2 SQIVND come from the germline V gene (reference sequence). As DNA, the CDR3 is TGTGCCAGTAGTATCTTTGGAACAGGGGGTAGCAATTCACCCCTCCACTTT. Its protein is CASSIFGTGGSNSPLHF.